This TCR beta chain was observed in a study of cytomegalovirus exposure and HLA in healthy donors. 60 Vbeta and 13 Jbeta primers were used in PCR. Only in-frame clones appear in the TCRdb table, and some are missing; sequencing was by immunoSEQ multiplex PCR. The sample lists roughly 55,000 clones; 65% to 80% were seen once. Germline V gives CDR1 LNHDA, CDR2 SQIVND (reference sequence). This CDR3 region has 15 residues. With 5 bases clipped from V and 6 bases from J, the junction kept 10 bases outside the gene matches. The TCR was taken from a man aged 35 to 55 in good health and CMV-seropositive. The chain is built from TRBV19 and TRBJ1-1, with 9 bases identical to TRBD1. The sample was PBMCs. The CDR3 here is CASSEGDREVAEAFF. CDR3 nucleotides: TGTGCCAGTAGTGAGGGGGACAGGGAAGTAGCTGAAGCTTTCTTT.